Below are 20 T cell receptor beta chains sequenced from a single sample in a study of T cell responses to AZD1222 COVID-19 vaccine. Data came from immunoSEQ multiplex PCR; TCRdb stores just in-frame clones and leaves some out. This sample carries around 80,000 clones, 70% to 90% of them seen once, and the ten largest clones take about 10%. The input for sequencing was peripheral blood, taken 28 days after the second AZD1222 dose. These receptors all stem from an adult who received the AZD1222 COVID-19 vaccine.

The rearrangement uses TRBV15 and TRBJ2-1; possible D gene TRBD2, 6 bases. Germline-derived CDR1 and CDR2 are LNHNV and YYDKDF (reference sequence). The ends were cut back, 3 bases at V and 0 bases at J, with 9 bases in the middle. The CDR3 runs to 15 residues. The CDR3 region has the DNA TGTGCCACCAGCAGTACCGGGAGCTCCTACAATGAGCAGTTCTTC. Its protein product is CATSSTGSSYNEQFF.

The CDR3 sequence is CASSFGGGPYEQFF. The CDR3 DNA sequence: TGTGCCAGCAGTTTCGGCGGGGGGCCCTATGAGCAGTTCTTC. The chain recombines TRBV28 with TRBJ2-1; 8 bases match TRBD2. The CDR3 is 14 residues long. CDR1 is MDHEN and CDR2 is SYDVKM in the germline V gene. The ends lost 3 bases at V and 8 bases at J; junction bases unmatched: 6.

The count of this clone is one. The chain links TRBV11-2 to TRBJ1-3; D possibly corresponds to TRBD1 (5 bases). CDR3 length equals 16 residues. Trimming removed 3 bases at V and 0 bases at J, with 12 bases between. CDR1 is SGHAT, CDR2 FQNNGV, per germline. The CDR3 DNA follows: TGTGCCAGCAGCTTGACGGGACGCAACTCTGGAAACACCATATATTTT. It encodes CASSLTGRNSGNTIYF.

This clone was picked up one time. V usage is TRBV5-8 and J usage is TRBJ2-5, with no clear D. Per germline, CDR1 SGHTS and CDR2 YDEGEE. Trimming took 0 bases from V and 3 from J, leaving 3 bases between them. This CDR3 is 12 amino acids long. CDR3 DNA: TGTGCCAGCAGCTTGGCAGAAGAGACCCAGTACTTC. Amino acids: CASSLAEETQYF.

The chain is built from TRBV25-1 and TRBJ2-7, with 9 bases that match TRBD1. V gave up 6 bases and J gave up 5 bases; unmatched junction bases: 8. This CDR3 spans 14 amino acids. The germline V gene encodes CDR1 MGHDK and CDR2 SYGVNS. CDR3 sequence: CASRGDRASDEQYF. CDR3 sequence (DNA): TGTGCCAGCAGGGGGGACAGGGCTAGCGACGAGCAGTACTTC.

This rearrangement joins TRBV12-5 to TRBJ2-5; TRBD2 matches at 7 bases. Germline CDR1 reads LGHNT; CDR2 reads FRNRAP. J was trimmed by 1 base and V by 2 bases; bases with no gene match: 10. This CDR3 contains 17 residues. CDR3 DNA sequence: TGTGCTAGTGGTTTGATCCTCCCCCGGGGGGTCCAAGAGACCCAGTACTTC. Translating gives CASGLILPRGVQETQYF.

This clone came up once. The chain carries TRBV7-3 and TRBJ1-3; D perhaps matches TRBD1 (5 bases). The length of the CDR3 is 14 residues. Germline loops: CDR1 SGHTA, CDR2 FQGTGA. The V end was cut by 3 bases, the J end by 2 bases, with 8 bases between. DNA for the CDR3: TGTGCCAGCAGCTTCCCCAGGGCTGGAAACACCATATATTTT. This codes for CASSFPRAGNTIYF.

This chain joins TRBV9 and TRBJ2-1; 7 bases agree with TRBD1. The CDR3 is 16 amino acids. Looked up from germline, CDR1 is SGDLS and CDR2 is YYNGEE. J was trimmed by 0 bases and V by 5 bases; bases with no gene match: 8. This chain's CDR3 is CASSLGQASSYNEQFF. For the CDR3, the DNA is TGTGCCAGCAGTCTCGGACAGGCCAGCTCCTACAATGAGCAGTTCTTC. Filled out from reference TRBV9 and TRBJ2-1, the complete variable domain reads DSGVTQTPKHLITATGQRVTLRCSPRSGDLSVYWYQQSLDQGLQFLIQYYNGEERAKGNILERFSAQQFPDLHSELNLSSLELGDSALYFCASSLGQASSYNEQFFGPGTRLTVL.

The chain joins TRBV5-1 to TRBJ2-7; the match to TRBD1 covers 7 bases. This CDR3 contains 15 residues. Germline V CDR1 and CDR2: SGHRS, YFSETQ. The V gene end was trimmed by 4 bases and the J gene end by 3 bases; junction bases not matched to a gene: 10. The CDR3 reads CASSPRQGRLYEQYF. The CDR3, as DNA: TGCGCCAGCAGCCCCCGACAGGGTCGCCTCTACGAGCAGTACTTC. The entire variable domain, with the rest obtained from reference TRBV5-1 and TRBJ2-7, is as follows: KAGVTQTPRYLIKTRGQQVTLSCSPISGHRSVSWYQQTPGQGLQFLFEYFSETQRNKGNFPGRFSGRQFSNSRSEMNVSTLELGDSALYLCASSPRQGRLYEQYFGPGTRLTVT.

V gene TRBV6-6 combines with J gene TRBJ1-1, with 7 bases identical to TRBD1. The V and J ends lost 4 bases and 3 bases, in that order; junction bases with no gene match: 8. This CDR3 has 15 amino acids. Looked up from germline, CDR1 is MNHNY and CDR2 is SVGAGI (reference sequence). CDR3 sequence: CASSSSTGKHTEAFF. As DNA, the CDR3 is TGTGCCAGCAGTTCCTCGACAGGGAAGCACACTGAAGCTTTCTTT.

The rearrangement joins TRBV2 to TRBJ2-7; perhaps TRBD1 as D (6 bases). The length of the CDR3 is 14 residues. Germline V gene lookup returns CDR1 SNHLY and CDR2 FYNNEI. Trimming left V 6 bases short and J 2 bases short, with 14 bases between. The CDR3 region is CASRGTSVAYEQYF. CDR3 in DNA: TGTGCCAGCAGGGGGACATCGGTGGCCTACGAGCAGTACTTC.

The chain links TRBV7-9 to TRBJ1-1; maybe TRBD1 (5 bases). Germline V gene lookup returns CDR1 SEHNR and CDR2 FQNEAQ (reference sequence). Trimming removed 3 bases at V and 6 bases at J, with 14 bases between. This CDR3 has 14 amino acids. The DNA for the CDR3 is TGTGCCAGCAGCTTCGGGACCCCGGTGGCTGAAGCTTTCTTT. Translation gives CASSFGTPVAEAFF.

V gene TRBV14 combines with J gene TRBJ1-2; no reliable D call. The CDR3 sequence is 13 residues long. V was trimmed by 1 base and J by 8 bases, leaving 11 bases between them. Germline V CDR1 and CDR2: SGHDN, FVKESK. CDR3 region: CASSQVRDSGYTF. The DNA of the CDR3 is TGTGCCAGCAGCCAAGTTCGGGATAGCGGCTACACCTTC.

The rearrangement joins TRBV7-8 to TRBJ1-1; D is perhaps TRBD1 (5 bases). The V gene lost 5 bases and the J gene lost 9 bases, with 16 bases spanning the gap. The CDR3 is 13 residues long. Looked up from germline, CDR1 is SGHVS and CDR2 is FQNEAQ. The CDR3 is CASSPARGVQAFF. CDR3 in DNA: TGTGCCAGCAGCCCCGCCCGGGGGGTCCAAGCTTTCTTT.

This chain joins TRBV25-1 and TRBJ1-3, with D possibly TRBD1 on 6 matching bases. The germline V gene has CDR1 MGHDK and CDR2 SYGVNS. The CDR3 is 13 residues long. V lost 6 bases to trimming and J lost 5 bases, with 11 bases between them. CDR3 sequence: CASRVQGRNTIYF. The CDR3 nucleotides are TGTGCCAGCAGGGTACAGGGCAGAAACACCATATATTTT.

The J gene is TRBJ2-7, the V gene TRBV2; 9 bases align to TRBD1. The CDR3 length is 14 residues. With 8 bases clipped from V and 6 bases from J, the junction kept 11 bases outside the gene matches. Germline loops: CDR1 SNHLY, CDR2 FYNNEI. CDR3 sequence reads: CASGEGTGLSEQYF. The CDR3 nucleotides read TGTGCCAGCGGGGAAGGGACAGGGTTGAGCGAGCAGTACTTC.

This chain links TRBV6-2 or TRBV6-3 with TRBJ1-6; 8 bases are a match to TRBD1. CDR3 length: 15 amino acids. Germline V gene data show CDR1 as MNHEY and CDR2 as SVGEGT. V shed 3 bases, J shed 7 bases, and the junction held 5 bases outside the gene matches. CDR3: CASSYGDRINSPLHF. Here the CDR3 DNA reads TGTGCCAGCAGTTATGGGGACAGGATCAATTCACCCCTCCACTTT.

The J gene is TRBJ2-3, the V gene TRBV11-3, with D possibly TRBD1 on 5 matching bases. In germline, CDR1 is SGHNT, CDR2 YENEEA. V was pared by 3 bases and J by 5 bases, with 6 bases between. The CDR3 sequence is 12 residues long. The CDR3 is CASSFRGDTQYF. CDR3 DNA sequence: TGTGCCAGCAGCTTTAGGGGAGATACGCAGTATTTT.

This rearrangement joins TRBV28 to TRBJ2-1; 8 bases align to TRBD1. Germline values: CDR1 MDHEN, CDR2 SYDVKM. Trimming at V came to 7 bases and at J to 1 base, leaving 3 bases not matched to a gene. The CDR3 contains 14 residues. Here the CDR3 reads CASTRGLSYNEQFF. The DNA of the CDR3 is TGTGCCAGCACCAGGGGGCTTTCCTACAATGAGCAGTTCTTC.

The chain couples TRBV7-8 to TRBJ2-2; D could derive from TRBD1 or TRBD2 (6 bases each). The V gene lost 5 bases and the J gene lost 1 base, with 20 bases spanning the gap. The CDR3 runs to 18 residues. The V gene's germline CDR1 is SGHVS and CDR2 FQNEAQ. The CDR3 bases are TGTGCCAGCAGCCTAAGGTGGGGGGCGCCCCTGAACACCGGGGAGCTGTTTTTT. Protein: CASSLRWGAPLNTGELFF.